A selection of T cell receptor beta chains follows, all from one sample in a study of blood T cell repertoires in COVID-19. Data came from immunoSEQ multiplex PCR; TCRdb stores just in-frame clones and leaves some out. The sample has roughly 150,000 clones, about four fifths seen once. Sequencing was carried out using peripheral blood. The receptors originated from a woman at least 80 years old with COVID-19, enrolled during active disease. Each CDR3 is given with its conserved first and last residue. A D gene is named only where the DNA matches it firmly. For some rows the clone size is stated as once, few or many, or as a class when expanded; others skip it.

clone_size: .
cdr3_length: 14
v_call: TRBV6-5
j_call: TRBJ1-5
d_call: .
cdr3_aa: CASSYLTAYQPQHF
cdr3_nt: TGTGCCAGCAGTTATTTGACAGCTTATCAGCCCCAGCATTTT

clone_size: .
cdr3_length: 14
v_call: TRBV4-3
j_call: TRBJ1-2
d_call: TRBD1
cdr3_aa: CASSLWTGGYGYTF
cdr3_nt: TGCGCCAGCAGCCTCTGGACAGGGGGCTACGGCTACACCTTC

clone_size: .
cdr3_length: 15
v_call: TRBV15
j_call: TRBJ2-6
d_call: .
cdr3_aa: CATSGYSSGANVLTF
cdr3_nt: TGTGCCACCAGCGGTTACAGCTCTGGGGCCAACGTCCTGACTTTC

clone_size: few
cdr3_length: 14
v_call: TRBV6-5
j_call: TRBJ1-5
d_call: .
cdr3_aa: CASSPGHFTQPQHF
cdr3_nt: TGTGCCAGCAGTCCGGGACATTTCACTCAGCCCCAGCATTTT

clone_size: few
cdr3_length: 13
v_call: TRBV2
j_call: TRBJ1-1
d_call: TRBD1
cdr3_aa: CASRTGGWTEAFF
cdr3_nt: TGTGCCAGCAGGACAGGGGGCTGGACTGAAGCTTTCTTT

clone_size: .
cdr3_length: 14
v_call: TRBV5-5
j_call: TRBJ2-5
d_call: TRBD1
cdr3_aa: CASSPSTGRETQYF
cdr3_nt: TGTGCCAGCAGCCCCTCGACAGGGCGGGAGACCCAGTACTTC

clone_size: .
cdr3_length: 21
v_call: TRBV6-2/TRBV6-3
j_call: TRBJ2-5
d_call: TRBD1
cdr3_aa: CASSYGKWVAAEGQGRETQYF
cdr3_nt: TGTGCCAGCAGTTACGGAAAATGGGTCGCGGCTGAGGGACAGGGTCGAGAGACCCAGTACTTC

clone_size: .
cdr3_length: 15
v_call: TRBV5-4
j_call: TRBJ2-7
d_call: TRBD2
cdr3_aa: CASSSMTSGIHEQYF
cdr3_nt: TGTGCCAGCAGCTCAATGACTAGCGGGATCCACGAGCAGTACTTC

clone_size: .
cdr3_length: 15
v_call: TRBV19
j_call: TRBJ2-1
d_call: TRBD1
cdr3_aa: CASSSLRTGYNEQFF
cdr3_nt: TGTGCCAGTAGTTCGCTTCGGACAGGTTACAATGAGCAGTTCTTC

clone_size: .
cdr3_length: 13
v_call: TRBV27
j_call: TRBJ2-1
d_call: TRBD1
cdr3_aa: CASALDRVRIQFF
cdr3_nt: TGTGCCAGCGCCCTGGACAGGGTTAGGATTCAGTTCTTC

clone_size: .
cdr3_length: 14
v_call: TRBV10-3
j_call: TRBJ2-1
d_call: TRBD1
cdr3_aa: CAISESTGVTQQFF
cdr3_nt: TGTGCCATCAGTGAGTCGACAGGGGTAACTCAGCAGTTCTTC

clone_size: .
cdr3_length: 14
v_call: TRBV28
j_call: TRBJ1-2
d_call: .
cdr3_aa: CASSLNQGYYGYTF
cdr3_nt: TGTGCCAGCAGTTTAAACCAGGGTTACTATGGCTACACCTTC

clone_size: .
cdr3_length: 15
v_call: TRBV9
j_call: TRBJ2-3
d_call: .
cdr3_aa: CASSSGLSEADTQYF
cdr3_nt: TGTGCCAGCAGCTCGGGACTCTCCGAAGCAGATACGCAGTATTTT

clone_size: .
cdr3_length: 17
v_call: TRBV27
j_call: TRBJ1-5
d_call: .
cdr3_aa: CASSSRQAAGGGQPQHF
cdr3_nt: TGTGCCAGCAGTTCTAGACAGGCTGCCGGGGGGGGTCAGCCCCAGCATTTT

clone_size: .
cdr3_length: 16
v_call: TRBV5-1
j_call: TRBJ2-1
d_call: TRBD1
cdr3_aa: CASSLPGQGYGTEQFF
cdr3_nt: TGCGCCAGCAGCCTACCGGGACAGGGATATGGAACTGAGCAGTTCTTC

clone_size: .
cdr3_length: 19
v_call: TRBV18
j_call: TRBJ2-1
d_call: TRBD2
cdr3_aa: CASSLLGTSGANPYNEQFF
cdr3_nt: TGTGCCAGCTCACTCCTCGGGACTAGCGGGGCCAACCCCTACAATGAGCAGTTCTTC

clone_size: .
cdr3_length: 15
v_call: TRBV19
j_call: TRBJ2-7
d_call: .
cdr3_aa: CASSPGGAQAYEQYF
cdr3_nt: TGTGCCAGTAGTCCCGGCGGGGCGCAAGCCTACGAGCAGTACTTC

clone_size: .
cdr3_length: 14
v_call: TRBV4-1
j_call: TRBJ1-2
d_call: .
cdr3_aa: CASSQVQGVGGYTF
cdr3_nt: TGCGCCAGCAGCCAAGTACAGGGCGTCGGCGGCTACACCTTC

clone_size: few
cdr3_length: 15
v_call: TRBV6-6
j_call: TRBJ1-6
d_call: .
cdr3_aa: CASRPPGGEYSPLHF
cdr3_nt: TGTGCCAGCAGGCCCCCGGGGGGCGAGTACTCACCCCTCCACTTT

clone_size: .
cdr3_length: 16
v_call: TRBV5-1
j_call: TRBJ2-7
d_call: .
cdr3_aa: CASSLNGGSLSYEQYF
cdr3_nt: TGCGCCAGCAGCTTGAACGGAGGGTCCCTTTCCTACGAGCAGTACTTC

clone_size: .
cdr3_length: 14
v_call: TRBV10-3
j_call: TRBJ2-7
d_call: TRBD1
cdr3_aa: CAISGTGGLYEQYF
cdr3_nt: TGTGCCATCAGCGGGACAGGGGGCCTCTACGAGCAGTACTTC

clone_size: .
cdr3_length: 17
v_call: TRBV7-8
j_call: TRBJ1-2
d_call: TRBD1
cdr3_aa: CASSLDRVGVPNYGYTF
cdr3_nt: TGTGCCAGCAGCTTGGACAGGGTTGGGGTTCCTAACTATGGCTACACCTTC

clone_size: few
cdr3_length: 13
v_call: TRBV10-3
j_call: TRBJ1-3
d_call: TRBD1
cdr3_aa: CATRQGAGNTIYF
cdr3_nt: TGTGCCACCAGACAGGGGGCTGGAAACACCATATATTTT

clone_size: .
cdr3_length: 12
v_call: TRBV19
j_call: TRBJ1-5
d_call: .
cdr3_aa: CASNNPNQPQHF
cdr3_nt: TGTGCCAGTAACAATCCCAATCAGCCCCAGCATTTT

clone_size: few
cdr3_length: 15
v_call: TRBV11-3
j_call: TRBJ2-1
d_call: TRBD1
cdr3_aa: CASSQGTVKYNEQFF
cdr3_nt: TGTGCCAGCAGCCAAGGGACAGTAAAATACAATGAGCAGTTCTTC

clone_size: .
cdr3_length: 16
v_call: TRBV18
j_call: TRBJ2-1
d_call: TRBD2
cdr3_aa: CASSHSGGSSYNEQFF
cdr3_nt: TGTGCCAGCTCACATAGCGGGGGTTCCTCCTACAATGAGCAGTTCTTC

clone_size: .
cdr3_length: 14
v_call: TRBV19
j_call: TRBJ2-4
d_call: TRBD1
cdr3_aa: CASSDRAGKNIQYF
cdr3_nt: TGTGCCAGTAGCGACAGGGCGGGCAAAAACATTCAGTACTTC

clone_size: .
cdr3_length: 18
v_call: TRBV29-1
j_call: TRBJ2-1
d_call: .
cdr3_aa: CSVERSMGRTSSYNEQFF
cdr3_nt: TGCAGCGTTGAGAGGTCTATGGGGCGCACGAGCTCCTACAATGAGCAGTTCTTC

clone_size: .
cdr3_length: 16
v_call: TRBV5-1
j_call: TRBJ2-7
d_call: TRBD2
cdr3_aa: CASSSGASGVIGEQYF
cdr3_nt: TGCGCCAGCAGCTCGGGAGCTAGCGGGGTCATAGGAGAGCAGTACTTC

clone_size: .
cdr3_length: 14
v_call: TRBV5-1
j_call: TRBJ2-7
d_call: TRBD2
cdr3_aa: CASRSSGNGYEQYF
cdr3_nt: TGCGCCAGCAGGAGTAGCGGGAATGGTTACGAGCAGTACTTC

clone_size: .
cdr3_length: 16
v_call: TRBV2
j_call: TRBJ2-3
d_call: TRBD2
cdr3_aa: CASSGSSGGSTDTQYF
cdr3_nt: TGTGCCAGCAGTGGCTCTAGCGGGGGGAGCACAGATACGCAGTATTTT

clone_size: .
cdr3_length: 15
v_call: TRBV4-1
j_call: TRBJ2-7
d_call: TRBD2
cdr3_aa: CASSPRLAYSYEQYF
cdr3_nt: TGCGCCAGCAGCCCGCGACTAGCGTACTCCTACGAGCAGTACTTC

clone_size: once
cdr3_length: 12
v_call: TRBV2
j_call: TRBJ1-1
d_call: .
cdr3_aa: CASSRESTEAFF
cdr3_nt: TGTGCCAGCAGTCGGGAATCCACTGAAGCTTTCTTT

clone_size: few
cdr3_length: 15
v_call: TRBV6-5
j_call: TRBJ1-3
d_call: TRBD1
cdr3_aa: CASGQADLSGNTIYF
cdr3_nt: TGTGCCAGCGGACAGGCCGACCTCTCTGGAAACACCATATATTTT

clone_size: .
cdr3_length: 13
v_call: TRBV7-2
j_call: TRBJ1-2
d_call: .
cdr3_aa: CASSPTGGYGYTF
cdr3_nt: TGTGCCAGCAGCCCCACCGGTGGCTATGGCTACACCTTC

clone_size: .
cdr3_length: 14
v_call: TRBV6-5
j_call: TRBJ2-7
d_call: .
cdr3_aa: CASSQLTASYEQYF
cdr3_nt: TGTGCCAGCAGCCAATTGACAGCTTCCTACGAGCAGTACTTC

clone_size: .
cdr3_length: 12
v_call: TRBV18
j_call: TRBJ1-1
d_call: .
cdr3_aa: CASSPLQTEAFF
cdr3_nt: TGTGCCAGCTCACCCCTTCAGACTGAAGCTTTCTTT

clone_size: .
cdr3_length: 14
v_call: TRBV10-3
j_call: TRBJ1-2
d_call: .
cdr3_aa: CAIRDHRGSYGYTF
cdr3_nt: TGTGCCATCAGAGACCACCGGGGGTCCTATGGCTACACCTTC

clone_size: .
cdr3_length: 16
v_call: TRBV19
j_call: TRBJ1-2
d_call: TRBD1
cdr3_aa: CASSTPTDRGLYGYTF
cdr3_nt: TGTGCCAGTAGTACTCCGACGGACAGGGGTCTATATGGCTACACCTTC

clone_size: .
cdr3_length: 18
v_call: TRBV7-9
j_call: TRBJ2-3
d_call: TRBD2
cdr3_aa: CASSLQIGSSGGTDTQYF
cdr3_nt: TGTGCCAGCAGCTTGCAAATTGGGTCTAGCGGAGGCACAGATACGCAGTATTTT

clone_size: few
cdr3_length: 15
v_call: TRBV18
j_call: TRBJ1-4
d_call: .
cdr3_aa: CASSPPKGEGEKLFF
cdr3_nt: TGTGCCAGCTCACCACCGAAGGGGGAGGGCGAAAAACTGTTTTTT

clone_size: .
cdr3_length: 13
v_call: TRBV10-2
j_call: TRBJ2-1
d_call: .
cdr3_aa: CASSANSYNEQFF
cdr3_nt: TGCGCCAGCAGCGCGAATTCCTACAATGAGCAGTTCTTC

clone_size: few
cdr3_length: 13
v_call: TRBV4-2
j_call: TRBJ2-5
d_call: .
cdr3_aa: CASSQDKQETQYF
cdr3_nt: TGTGCCAGCAGCCAAGACAAACAGGAGACCCAGTACTTC

clone_size: .
cdr3_length: 15
v_call: TRBV3-1/TRBV3-2
j_call: TRBJ2-1
d_call: .
cdr3_aa: CASSSPPSAYNEQFF
cdr3_nt: TGTGCCAGCAGCTCACCTCCCTCGGCCTACAATGAGCAGTTCTTC

clone_size: .
cdr3_length: 13
v_call: TRBV5-1
j_call: TRBJ1-1
d_call: .
cdr3_aa: CASSLIGGTEAFF
cdr3_nt: TGCGCCAGCAGCTTGATAGGGGGCACTGAAGCTTTCTTT

clone_size: .
cdr3_length: 16
v_call: TRBV2
j_call: TRBJ2-7
d_call: TRBD1
cdr3_aa: CASSDPSGQGTYEQYF
cdr3_nt: TGTGCCAGCAGTGATCCGTCGGGACAGGGAACCTACGAGCAGTACTTC

clone_size: .
cdr3_length: 14
v_call: TRBV18
j_call: TRBJ2-7
d_call: .
cdr3_aa: CASSPSTGSYEQYF
cdr3_nt: TGTGCCAGCTCACCCTCAACAGGTTCCTACGAGCAGTACTTC

clone_size: .
cdr3_length: 13
v_call: TRBV7-4
j_call: TRBJ1-3
d_call: .
cdr3_aa: CASSLRGQNTIYF
cdr3_nt: TGTGCCAGCAGCTTAAGGGGACAAAACACCATATATTTT

clone_size: .
cdr3_length: 13
v_call: TRBV5-8
j_call: TRBJ2-7
d_call: TRBD1
cdr3_aa: CASSLGGRYEQYF
cdr3_nt: TGTGCCAGCAGCCTAGGGGGCAGGTACGAGCAGTACTTC

clone_size: .
cdr3_length: 15
v_call: TRBV5-1
j_call: TRBJ2-1
d_call: .
cdr3_aa: CASSWDWGSYNEQFF
cdr3_nt: TGCGCCAGCAGCTGGGACTGGGGATCCTACAATGAGCAGTTCTTC

clone_size: .
cdr3_length: 15
v_call: TRBV11-1
j_call: TRBJ2-3
d_call: .
cdr3_aa: CASSRLRDTAYPQYF
cdr3_nt: TGTGCCAGCAGCCGTCTCCGGGACACCGCGTACCCGCAGTATTTT

clone_size: .
cdr3_length: 12
v_call: TRBV10-3
j_call: TRBJ2-7
d_call: TRBD1
cdr3_aa: CAIRGQGVEQYF
cdr3_nt: TGTGCCATCAGAGGACAGGGAGTCGAGCAGTACTTC

clone_size: .
cdr3_length: 13
v_call: TRBV5-6
j_call: TRBJ1-2
d_call: .
cdr3_aa: CASSYQGIGGYTF
cdr3_nt: TGTGCCAGCAGCTACCAGGGGATTGGTGGCTACACCTTC